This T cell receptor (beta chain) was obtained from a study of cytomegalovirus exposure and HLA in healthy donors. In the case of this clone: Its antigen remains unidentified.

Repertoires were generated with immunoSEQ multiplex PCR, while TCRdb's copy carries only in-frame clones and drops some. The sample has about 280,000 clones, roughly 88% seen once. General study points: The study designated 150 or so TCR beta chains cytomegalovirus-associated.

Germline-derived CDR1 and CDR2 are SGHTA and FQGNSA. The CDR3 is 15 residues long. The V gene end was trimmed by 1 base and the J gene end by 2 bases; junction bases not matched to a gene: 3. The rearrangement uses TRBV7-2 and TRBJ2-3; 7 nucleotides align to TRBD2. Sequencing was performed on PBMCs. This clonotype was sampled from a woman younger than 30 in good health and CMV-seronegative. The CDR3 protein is CASSLGGTNTDTQYF. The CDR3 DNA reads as TGTGCCAGCAGCTTAGGAGGGACTAACACAGATACGCAGTATTTT.